Below, 7 T cell receptor beta chains from the same sample are listed, as sequenced in a study of cytomegalovirus exposure and HLA in healthy donors. PCR involved 60 Vbeta and 13 Jbeta primers. Generated by immunoSEQ multiplex PCR, the TCRdb table keeps only in-frame clones and is missing some. Among 87,000 or so clones listed, roughly 79% were seen once. The sequenced material came from PBMCs. These receptors came from a middle-aged woman in good health and CMV-seronegative.

CDR3 loop: CAYQMGQGKNEQYF. CDR3 nucleotide sequence: TGTGCCTACCAAATGGGACAGGGGAAAAACGAGCAGTACTTC. The J gene is TRBJ2-5, the V gene TRBV30; 10 bases fit TRBD1. The J call is in doubt because the DNA end fits TRBJ2-7 better. Germline CDR1 reads GTSNPN; CDR2 reads SVGIG (reference sequence). The CDR3 extends over 14 amino acids.

V gene TRBV19 combines with J gene TRBJ1-5; D unclear. The CDR3 has 15 amino acids. V lost 4 bases and J 4 bases, leaving 14 bases between the germline ends. CDR1 and CDR2 (germline): LNHDA, SQIVND (reference sequence). The CDR3 DNA reads TGTGCCAGTAGTACCCGGGAGGCCTCGAATCAGCCCCAGCATTTT. Amino acid sequence: CASSTREASNQPQHF.

V usage is TRBV2 and J usage is TRBJ2-1, with 7 nucleotides matching TRBD2. Germline CDR1 is SNHLY and CDR2 is FYNNEI. The CDR3 extends over 16 amino acids. V lost 6 bases, J lost 0 bases, and 8 bases stayed unmatched. The CDR3 sequence: CASRANLAASYNEQFF. The CDR3 nucleotides are TGTGCCAGCAGGGCAAACCTAGCGGCCTCCTACAATGAGCAGTTCTTC.

The chain employs TRBV7-2 and TRBJ2-1; 7 nucleotides match TRBD1. The CDR3 contains 15 residues. V shed 5 bases and J 6 bases; nucleotides not matched to a gene: 10. In germline, CDR1 is SGHTA, CDR2 FQGNSA. Written as DNA, the CDR3 is TGTGCCAGCAGCCGTCGACAGGGTTACCTCAATGAGCAGTTCTTC. Amino acid sequence: CASSRRQGYLNEQFF. Based on the CDR3 plus reference TRBV7-2 and TRBJ2-1, the full variable domain is GAGVSQSPSNKVTEKGKDVELRCDPISGHTALYWYRQSLGQGLEFLIYFQGNSAPDKSGLPSDRFSAERTGGSVSTLTIQRTQQEDSAVYLCASSRRQGYLNEQFFGPGTRLTVL.

V usage is TRBV7-9 and J usage is TRBJ2-7, with D perhaps TRBD2 (5 bases). The CDR3 runs to 14 residues. Germline CDR1 and CDR2: SEHNR and FQNEAQ (reference sequence). Trimming left V 2 bases short and J 2 bases short, with 10 bases between. CDR3: CASSLRIGAYEQYF. CDR3 DNA sequence: TGTGCCAGCAGCTTACGTATCGGGGCCTACGAGCAGTACTTC. The variable domain in full, completed from reference TRBV7-9 and TRBJ2-7, reads DTGVSQNPRHKITKRGQNVTFRCDPISEHNRLYWYRQTLGQGPEFLTYFQNEAQLEKSRLLSDRFSAERPKGSFSTLEIQRTEQGDSAMYLCASSLRIGAYEQYFGPGTRLTVT.

V is TRBV5-1 and J is TRBJ1-1; possible D gene TRBD1, 5 bases. The CDR3 has 13 residues. The germline gives CDR1 SGHRS, CDR2 YFSETQ. V lost 2 bases, J lost 4 bases, and 9 bases lay in between. Here the CDR3 DNA reads TGCGCCAGCAGCTTTCAGGGCTCCACTGAAGCTTTCTTT. As protein: CASSFQGSTEAFF.

The chain is built from TRBV21-1 and TRBJ2-7; the D segment call TRBD1 is taken from the table without a DNA check. TRBV21-1 is termed a pseudogene. CDR3 length: 16 amino acids. The CDR3 is CASSKLTGQGAYEQYF. In DNA form, the CDR3 reads TGTGCCAGCAGCAAATTAACGGGACAGGGAGCCTACGAGCAGTACTTC.